Following are 10 T cell receptor beta chains from one sample sequenced in a study of blood T cell repertoires in COVID-19. Sequencing used immunoSEQ multiplex PCR; TCRdb keeps in-frame clones, though not all of them. The data hold 120,000 to 150,000 clones, with about 86% observed a single time. The sequencing sample was made of peripheral blood. The receptors were gathered from a woman in her sixties with acute or convalescent COVID-19.

The chain couples TRBV27 to TRBJ2-5; 8 positions match TRBD2. Germline CDR1 is MNHEY and CDR2 is SMNVEV (reference sequence). The CDR3 has 15 residues. The V segment lost 3 bases and the J segment 4 bases; nucleotides outside the gene matches: 7. The CDR3, as DNA: TGTGCCAGCAGTTTTCAAGCGGGGGCTCCAGAGACCCAGTACTTC. Amino acid sequence: CASSFQAGAPETQYF.

This clone was seen once. This chain connects TRBV4-1 to TRBJ1-1; TRBD1 matches 7 bases. The CDR3 is 15 amino acids. Losses at the gene ends were 4 bases for V and 3 bases for J; bases not matched to a gene: 8. Germline V gene sequence: CDR1 MGHRA, CDR2 YSYEKL. CDR3 amino acids: CASSRKGARDTEAFF. CDR3 nucleotide sequence: TGCGCCAGCAGCCGGAAGGGGGCGCGTGACACTGAAGCTTTCTTT.

The V gene is TRBV6-1, the J gene TRBJ2-5, with 12 bases matching TRBD2. The CDR3 covers 16 residues. Per the germline V gene, CDR1 is MNHNS and CDR2 is SASEGT. The junction had 9 bases not matched to a gene; V was cut back by 1 base and J by 9 bases. CDR3 sequence: CASSEGLAGAREAQYF. The CDR3 DNA follows: TGTGCCAGCAGTGAAGGACTAGCGGGGGCCCGGGAGGCCCAGTACTTC.

This chain joins TRBV19 and TRBJ1-2; 7 bases are shared with TRBD1. Losses at the gene ends were 6 bases for V and 4 bases for J; bases not matched to a gene: 5. The CDR3 loop spans 13 amino acids. CDR1 and CDR2 from the germline V gene are LNHDA and SQIVND (reference sequence). The CDR3 spells CASRLDRAYGYTF. In DNA form, the CDR3 reads TGTGCCAGTAGACTCGACAGGGCCTATGGCTACACCTTC.

This clone showed up just once. The chain employs TRBV6-5 and TRBJ2-1; TRBD2 matches 7 bases. Germline loops: CDR1 MNHEY, CDR2 SVGAGI. The CDR3 is made up of 14 amino acids. With 2 bases clipped from V and 6 bases from J, the junction kept 4 bases outside the gene matches. DNA of the CDR3: TGTGCCAGCAGTTACCTTGGGGGGGGCAATGAGCAGTTCTTC. It is translated as CASSYLGGGNEQFF.

V usage is TRBV6-1 and J usage is TRBJ1-5; possible D gene TRBD1, 6 bases. Germline CDR1 is MNHNS and CDR2 is SASEGT. CDR3 length: 16 amino acids. Between the trimmed V and J ends, which lost 2 bases and 3 bases, there was a span of 14 bases. CDR3 nucleotides: TGTGCCAGCAGTGAAAGGACAGCCGCCCCCAATCAGCCCCAGCATTTT. Translating it yields CASSERTAAPNQPQHF.

The genes are TRBV7-9 and TRBJ2-7; 8 bases map to TRBD2. CDR1 is SEHNR, CDR2 FQNEAQ, per germline (reference sequence). V lost 3 bases to trimming and J lost 3 bases; unmatched junction nucleotides: 4. CDR3 length equals 14 residues. CDR3 sequence (DNA): TGTGCCAGCAGCTTCGATACTAGCGGCTACGAGCAGTACTTC. Amino acids: CASSFDTSGYEQYF.

V gene TRBV6-6 combines with J gene TRBJ2-7; 7 positions match TRBD1. The J segment lost 7 bases and the V segment lost 7 bases, leaving 16 bases of the junction unmatched. This CDR3 comprises 15 residues. CDR1 is MNHNY, CDR2 SVGAGI, per germline (reference sequence). DNA for the CDR3: TGTGCCAGCACCCTAAAGGGACAGTACGTGAGGGAGCAGTACTTC. As protein: CASTLKGQYVREQYF.

This clone was observed a few times. This chain connects TRBV10-3 to TRBJ1-1; D perhaps matches TRBD1 (6 bases). This CDR3 is 15 amino acids long. The V end lost 6 bases, the J end lost 11 bases, and 25 bases lay between the germline ends. Germline V lookup: CDR1 ENHRY, CDR2 SYGVKD. CDR3 protein: CAIRDGTFVGTAAFF. CDR3 nucleotide sequence: TGTGCCATCAGGGATGGGACATTTGTGGGAACCGCGGCTTTCTTT.

The chain couples TRBV3-1 (or the pseudogene TRBV3-2) to TRBJ2-7; no firm D call. The V end was cut by 0 bases, the J end by 0 bases, with 6 bases between. This CDR3 comprises 14 residues. CDR1 and CDR2 from the germline V gene are LGHDT and YNNKEL (reference sequence). CDR3 DNA: TGTGCCAGCAGCCAAGACCCATTCTCCTACGAGCAGTACTTC. Its protein product is CASSQDPFSYEQYF.